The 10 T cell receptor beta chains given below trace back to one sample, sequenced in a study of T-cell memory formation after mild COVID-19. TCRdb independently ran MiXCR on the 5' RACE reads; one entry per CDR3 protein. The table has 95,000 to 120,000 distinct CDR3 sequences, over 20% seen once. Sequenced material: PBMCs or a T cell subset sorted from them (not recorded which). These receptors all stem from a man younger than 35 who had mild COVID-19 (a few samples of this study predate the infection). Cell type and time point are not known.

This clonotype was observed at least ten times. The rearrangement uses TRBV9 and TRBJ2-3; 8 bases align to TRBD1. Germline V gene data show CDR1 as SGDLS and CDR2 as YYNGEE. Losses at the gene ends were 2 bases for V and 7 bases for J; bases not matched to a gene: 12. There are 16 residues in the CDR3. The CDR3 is CASSVDQGASGYTQYF. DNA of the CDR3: TGTGCCAGCAGCGTGGATCAGGGGGCCTCTGGGTATACGCAGTATTTT.

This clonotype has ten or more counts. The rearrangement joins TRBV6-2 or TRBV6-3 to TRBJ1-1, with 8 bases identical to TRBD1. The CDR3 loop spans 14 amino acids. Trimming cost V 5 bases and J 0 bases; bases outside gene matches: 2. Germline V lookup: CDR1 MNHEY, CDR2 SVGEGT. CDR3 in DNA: TGTGCCAGCAGTCCGACAGGGGTGAACACTGAAGCTTTCTTT. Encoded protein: CASSPTGVNTEAFF.

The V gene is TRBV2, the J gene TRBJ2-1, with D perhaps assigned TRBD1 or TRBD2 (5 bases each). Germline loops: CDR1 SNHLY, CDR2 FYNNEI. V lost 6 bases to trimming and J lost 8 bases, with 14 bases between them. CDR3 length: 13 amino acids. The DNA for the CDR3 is TGTGCCAGCAGATGGGACGGTCGTGATGAGCAGTTCTTC. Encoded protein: CASRWDGRDEQFF.

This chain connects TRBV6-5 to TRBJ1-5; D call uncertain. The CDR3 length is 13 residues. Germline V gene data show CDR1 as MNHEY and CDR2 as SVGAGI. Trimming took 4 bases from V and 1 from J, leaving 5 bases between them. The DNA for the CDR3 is TGTGCCAGCAGTTGGGGAAGCAATCAGCCCCAGCATTTT. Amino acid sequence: CASSWGSNQPQHF.

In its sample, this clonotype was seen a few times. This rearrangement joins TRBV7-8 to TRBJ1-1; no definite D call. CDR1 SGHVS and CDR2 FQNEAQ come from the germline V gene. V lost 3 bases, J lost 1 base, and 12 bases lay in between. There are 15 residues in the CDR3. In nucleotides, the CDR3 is TGTGCCAGCAGCTTTGCGAGGGTGGGGAACACTGAAGCTTTCTTT. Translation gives CASSFARVGNTEAFF.

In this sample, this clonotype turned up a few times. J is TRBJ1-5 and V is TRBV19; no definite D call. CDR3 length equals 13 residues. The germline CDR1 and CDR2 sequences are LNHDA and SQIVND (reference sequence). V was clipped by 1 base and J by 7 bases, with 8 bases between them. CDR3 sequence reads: CASSIGINQPQHF. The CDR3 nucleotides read TGTGCCAGTAGTATAGGGATTAACCAGCCCCAGCATTTT. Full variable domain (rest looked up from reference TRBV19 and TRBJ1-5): DGGITQSPKYLFRKEGQNVTLSCEQNLNHDAMYWYRQDPGQGLRLIYYSQIVNDFQKGDIAEGYSVSREKKESFPLTVTSAQKNPTAFYLCASSIGINQPQHFGDGTRLSIL.

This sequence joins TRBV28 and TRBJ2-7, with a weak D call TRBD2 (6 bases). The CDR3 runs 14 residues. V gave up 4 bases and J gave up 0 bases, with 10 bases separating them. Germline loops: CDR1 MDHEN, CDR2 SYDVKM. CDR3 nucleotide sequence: TGTGCCAGCAGTTATCGGGGGTTCTCCTACGAGCAGTACTTC. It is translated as CASSYRGFSYEQYF.

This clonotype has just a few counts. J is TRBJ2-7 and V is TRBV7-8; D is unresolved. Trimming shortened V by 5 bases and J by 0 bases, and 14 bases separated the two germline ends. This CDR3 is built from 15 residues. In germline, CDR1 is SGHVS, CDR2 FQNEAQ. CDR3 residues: CASSVRGQSSYEQYV. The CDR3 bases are TGTGCCAGCAGCGTTCGAGGCCAAAGCTCCTACGAGCAGTACGTC.

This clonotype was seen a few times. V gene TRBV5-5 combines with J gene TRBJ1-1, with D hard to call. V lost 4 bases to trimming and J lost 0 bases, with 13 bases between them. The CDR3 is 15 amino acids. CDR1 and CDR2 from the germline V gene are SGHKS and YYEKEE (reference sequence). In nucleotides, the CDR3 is TGTGCCAGCAGCACCCACGGGAACTTGAACACTGAAGCTTTCTTT. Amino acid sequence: CASSTHGNLNTEAFF.

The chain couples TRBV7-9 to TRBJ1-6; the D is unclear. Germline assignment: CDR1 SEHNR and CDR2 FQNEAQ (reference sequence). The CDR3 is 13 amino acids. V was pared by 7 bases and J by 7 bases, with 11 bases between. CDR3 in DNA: TGTGCCAGCACCGGGGTAGTCAATTCACCCCTCCACTTT. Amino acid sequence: CASTGVVNSPLHF.